In this sample, the clone carrying this T cell receptor beta chain turned up once. Its target is not known. The gene names here belong to mouse. The read ends 1 residue early relative to the CDR3; the germline J gene fills the gap. This entry belongs to a study of tissue T cells after allogeneic stem cell transplantation. The study's findings and limits: In patients and mice, blood and spleen missed much of tissue repertoire. Shared clones across patients were few; motif clustering revealed tissue-specific shared signatures. Anatomically similar tissues had similar TCR repertoires within each patient.

Germline V CDR1 and CDR2: GKSSPN, SITVG. V was clipped by 0 bases and J by 0 bases, with 8 bases between them. The CDR3 has 14 amino acids. CDR3 sequences, V/J genes, frequencies and template counts came from survey-depth TCRbeta sequencing. Using immunoSEQ multiplex PCR, the repertoire was profiled, and TCRdb retains in-frame clones only, with some absent. Found here are roughly 51,000 clones, about 73% of them singletons; the top ten hold 0.5% to 0.6%. Sequencing was done on a sample of sorted cells pooled from one or two spleens. The sequence came from a pool of C57BL/6 mice in good health. The rearrangement links TRBV31 to TRBJ1-1; D not certain. Incomplete CDR3 DNA: TGTGCCTGGAGTCTAGTACAACCAAACACAGAAGTCTTC. Translated, it gives CAWSLVQPNTEVF. The CDR3, in full, reads CAWSLVQPNTEVFF.